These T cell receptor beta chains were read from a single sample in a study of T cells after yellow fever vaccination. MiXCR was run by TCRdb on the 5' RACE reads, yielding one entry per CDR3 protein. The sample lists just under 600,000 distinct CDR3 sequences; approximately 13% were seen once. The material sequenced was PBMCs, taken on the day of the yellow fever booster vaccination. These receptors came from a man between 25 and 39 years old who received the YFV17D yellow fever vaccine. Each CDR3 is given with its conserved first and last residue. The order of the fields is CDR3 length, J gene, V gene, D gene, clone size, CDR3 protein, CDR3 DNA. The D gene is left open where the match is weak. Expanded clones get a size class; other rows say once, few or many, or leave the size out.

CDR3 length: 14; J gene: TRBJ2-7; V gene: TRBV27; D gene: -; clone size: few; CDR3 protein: CATSIDSPQGEQYF; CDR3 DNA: TGTGCCACCTCTATCGACTCCCCACAAGGCGAGCAGTACTTC
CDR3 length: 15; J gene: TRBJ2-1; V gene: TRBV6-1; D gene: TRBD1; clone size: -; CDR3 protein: CASSTTGSSYNEQFF; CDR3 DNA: TGTGCCAGCAGCACGACAGGGAGCTCCTACAATGAGCAGTTCTTC
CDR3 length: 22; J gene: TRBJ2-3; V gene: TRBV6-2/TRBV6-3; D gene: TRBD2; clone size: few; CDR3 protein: CASLERPLSRTSGRAYTDTQYF; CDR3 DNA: TGTGCCAGCCTGGAACGACCTCTCTCAAGGACTAGCGGGAGGGCCTACACAGATACGCAGTATTTT
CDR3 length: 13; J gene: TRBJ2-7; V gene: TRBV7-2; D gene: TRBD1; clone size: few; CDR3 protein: CASSFSTGAEQYF; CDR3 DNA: TGTGCCAGCAGCTTTAGTACAGGGGCCGAGCAGTACTTC
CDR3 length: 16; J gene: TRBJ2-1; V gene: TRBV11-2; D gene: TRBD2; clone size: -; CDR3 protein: CASRSPSSGTHNEQFF; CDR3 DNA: TGTGCCAGCAGATCCCCATCTAGCGGGACCCACAATGAGCAGTTCTTC
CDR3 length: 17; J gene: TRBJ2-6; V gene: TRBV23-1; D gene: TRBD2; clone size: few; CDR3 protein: CASTPGLAASGANVLTF; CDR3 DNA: TGCGCCAGCACCCCGGGACTAGCGGCCTCTGGGGCCAACGTCCTGACTTTC
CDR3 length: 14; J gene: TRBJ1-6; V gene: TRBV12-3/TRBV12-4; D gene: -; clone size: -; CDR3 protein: CASSSVGNNSPLHF; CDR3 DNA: TGTGCCAGCAGTTCCGTGGGGAACAATTCACCCCTCCACTTT
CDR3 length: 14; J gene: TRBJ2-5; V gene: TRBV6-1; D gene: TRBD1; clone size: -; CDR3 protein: CASSGTGLWETQYF; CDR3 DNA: TGTGCCAGCAGCGGGACAGGCCTTTGGGAGACCCAGTACTTC
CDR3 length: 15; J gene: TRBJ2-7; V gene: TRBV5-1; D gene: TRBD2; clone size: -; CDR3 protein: CASSLLEREAYEQYF; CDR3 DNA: TGCGCCAGCAGCTTGTTAGAGCGGGAGGCCTACGAGCAGTACTTC
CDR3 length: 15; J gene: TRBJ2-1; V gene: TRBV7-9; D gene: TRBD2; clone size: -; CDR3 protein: CASSQLAGVGNEQFF; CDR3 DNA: TGTGCCAGCAGCCAACTAGCGGGAGTTGGCAATGAGCAGTTCTTC
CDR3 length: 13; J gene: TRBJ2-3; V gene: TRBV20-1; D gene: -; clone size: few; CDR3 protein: CSAWYTSTDTQYF; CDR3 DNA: TGCAGTGCTTGGTACACTAGCACAGATACGCAGTATTTT
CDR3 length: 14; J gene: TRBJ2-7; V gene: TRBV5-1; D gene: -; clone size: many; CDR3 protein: CASSLRGTTYEQYF; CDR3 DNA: TGCGCCAGCAGCTTGAGAGGGACAACCTACGAGCAGTACTTC
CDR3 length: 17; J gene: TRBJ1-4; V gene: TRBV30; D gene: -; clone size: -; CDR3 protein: CAYRRALTRSTNEKLFF; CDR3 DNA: TGTGCCTACCGTAGGGCGCTGACCCGATCAACTAATGAAAAACTGTTTTTT
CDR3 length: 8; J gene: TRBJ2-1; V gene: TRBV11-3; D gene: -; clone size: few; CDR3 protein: CASIRPVF; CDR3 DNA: TGTGCCAGCATTCGGCCGGTCTTC
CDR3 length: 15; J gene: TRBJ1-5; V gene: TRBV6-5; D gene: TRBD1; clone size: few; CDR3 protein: CASSYLDRVCQPQHF; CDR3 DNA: TGTGCCAGCAGTTACTTGGACAGGGTATGTCAGCCCCAGCATTTT
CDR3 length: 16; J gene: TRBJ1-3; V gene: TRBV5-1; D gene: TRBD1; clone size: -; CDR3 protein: CASSLGGTDTGNTIYF; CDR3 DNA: TGCGCCAGCAGCTTGGGCGGGACAGACACTGGAAACACCATATATTTT
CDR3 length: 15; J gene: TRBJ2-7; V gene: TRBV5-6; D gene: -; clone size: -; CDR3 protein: CASSRGAGIRYEQYF; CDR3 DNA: TGTGCCAGCAGCCGGGGGGCGGGAATCCGCTACGAGCAGTACTTC
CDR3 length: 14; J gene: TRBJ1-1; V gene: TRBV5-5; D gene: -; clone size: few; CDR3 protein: CASSFTGPNTEAFF; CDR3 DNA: TGTGCCAGCAGCTTTACAGGACCGAACACTGAAGCTTTCTTT
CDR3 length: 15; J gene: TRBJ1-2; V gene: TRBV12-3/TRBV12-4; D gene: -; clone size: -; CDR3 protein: CASSLGGVLGHGYTF; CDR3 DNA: TGTGCCAGCAGTTTAGGGGGAGTGTTGGGGCATGGCTACACCTTC
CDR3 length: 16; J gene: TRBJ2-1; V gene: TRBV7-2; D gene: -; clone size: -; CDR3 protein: CASSRSGASSYNEQFF; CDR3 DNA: TGTGCCAGCAGCAGGAGCGGAGCAAGCTCCTACAATGAGCAGTTCTTC
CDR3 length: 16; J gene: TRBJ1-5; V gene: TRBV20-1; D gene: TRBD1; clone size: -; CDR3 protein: CCARDSLTGGDQPQHF; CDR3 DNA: TGCTGTGCTAGAGATTCCCTGACAGGGGGCGATCAGCCCCAGCATTTT
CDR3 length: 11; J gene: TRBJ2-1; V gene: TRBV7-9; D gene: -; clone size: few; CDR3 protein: CASSPGFEQFF; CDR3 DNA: TGTGCCAGCAGCCCGGGGTTTGAGCAGTTCTTC
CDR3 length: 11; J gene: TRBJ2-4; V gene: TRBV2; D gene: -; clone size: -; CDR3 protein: CASSEGVAMYF; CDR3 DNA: TGTGCCAGCAGTGAAGGCGTAGCAATGTACTTC
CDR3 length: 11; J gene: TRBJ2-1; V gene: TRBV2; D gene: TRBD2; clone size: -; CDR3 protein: CTSNSGNEQFF; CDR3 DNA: TGTACCAGCAATAGCGGGAATGAGCAGTTCTTC
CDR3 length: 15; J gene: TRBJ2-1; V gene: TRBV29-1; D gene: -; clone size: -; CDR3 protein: CSVALNTGFEGEQFF; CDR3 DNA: TGCAGCGTTGCTCTGAATACGGGGTTTGAGGGTGAGCAGTTCTTC
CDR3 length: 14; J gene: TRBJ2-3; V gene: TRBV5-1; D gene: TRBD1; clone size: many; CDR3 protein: CASSLGQATDTQYF; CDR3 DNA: TGCGCCAGCAGCTTAGGACAGGCCACAGATACGCAGTATTTT
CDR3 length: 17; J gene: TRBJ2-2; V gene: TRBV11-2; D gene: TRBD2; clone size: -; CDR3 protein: CASTLNPGLADTGELFF; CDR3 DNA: TGTGCCAGCACCCTTAACCCCGGACTAGCGGACACCGGGGAGCTGTTTTTT
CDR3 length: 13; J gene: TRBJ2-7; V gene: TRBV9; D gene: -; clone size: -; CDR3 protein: CASSVVGGDEQYF; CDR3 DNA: TGTGCCAGCAGCGTAGTGGGCGGGGACGAGCAGTACTTC
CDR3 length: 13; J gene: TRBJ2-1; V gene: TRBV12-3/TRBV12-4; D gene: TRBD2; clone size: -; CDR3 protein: CASTSGTNNEQFF; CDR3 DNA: TGTGCCAGCACTAGCGGGACTAACAATGAGCAGTTCTTC
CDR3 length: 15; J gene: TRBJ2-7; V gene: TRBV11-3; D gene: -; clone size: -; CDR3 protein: CASSPPGAGLGEQYF; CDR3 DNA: TGTGCCAGCAGCCCCCCGGGGGCGGGCCTAGGCGAGCAGTACTTC
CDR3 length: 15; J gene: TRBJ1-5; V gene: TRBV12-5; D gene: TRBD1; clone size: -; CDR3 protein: CASTQALTGNQPQHF; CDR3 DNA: TGTGCCAGCACCCAAGCGTTGACAGGGAATCAGCCCCAGCATTTT
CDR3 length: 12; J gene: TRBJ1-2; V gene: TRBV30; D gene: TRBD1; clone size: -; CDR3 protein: CAWSVQGFGYTF; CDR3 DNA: TGTGCCTGGAGTGTACAGGGGTTTGGCTACACCTTC
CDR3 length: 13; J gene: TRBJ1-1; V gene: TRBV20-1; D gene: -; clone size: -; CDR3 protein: CSARAFPITEAFF; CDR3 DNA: TGCAGTGCTAGAGCCTTCCCAATCACTGAAGCTTTCTTT
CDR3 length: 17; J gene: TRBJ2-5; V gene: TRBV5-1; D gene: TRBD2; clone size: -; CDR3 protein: CASSLGLAGGGEETLYF; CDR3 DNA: TGCGCCAGCAGCTTGGGGCTAGCGGGAGGAGGCGAGGAGACCCTGTACTTC
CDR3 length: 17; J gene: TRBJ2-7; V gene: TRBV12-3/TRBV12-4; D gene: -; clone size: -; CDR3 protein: CASSHSHSGHISYEQYF; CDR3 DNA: TGTGCCAGCAGTCACTCCCATTCGGGACACATCTCCTACGAGCAGTACTTC
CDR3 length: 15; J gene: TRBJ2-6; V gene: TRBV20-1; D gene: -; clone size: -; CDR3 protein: CSAPIGASGANVLTF; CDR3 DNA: TGCAGTGCTCCGATCGGGGCTTCTGGGGCCAACGTCCTGACTTTC
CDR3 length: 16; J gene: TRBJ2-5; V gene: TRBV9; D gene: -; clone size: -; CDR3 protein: CASSVETVGGVETQYF; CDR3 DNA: TGTGCCAGCAGCGTAGAAACTGTCGGTGGGGTGGAGACCCAGTACTTC
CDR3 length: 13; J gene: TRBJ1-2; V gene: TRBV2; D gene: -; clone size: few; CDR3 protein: CASSDGTAEGYTF; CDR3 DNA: TGTGCCAGCAGTGACGGGACGGCTGAGGGCTACACCTTC
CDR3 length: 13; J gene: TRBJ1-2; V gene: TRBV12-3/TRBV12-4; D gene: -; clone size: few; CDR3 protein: CASQGNRLEGYTF; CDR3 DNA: TGTGCCAGTCAGGGGAACCGATTAGAAGGCTACACCTTC
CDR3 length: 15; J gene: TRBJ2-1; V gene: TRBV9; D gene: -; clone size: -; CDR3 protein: CASSVGWLKGNEQFF; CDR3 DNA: TGTGCCAGCAGCGTAGGCTGGCTTAAAGGGAATGAGCAGTTCTTC